This note documents a single TCR beta chain sequence. Its target is unknown. This sample was taken from a study of T cells in Graves' hyperthyroidism and ophthalmopathy. Overall study results and limits: Patients with ophthalmopathy were separated from those with stable hyperthyroidism by a 13 V-J model.

Per germline, CDR1 SGHTA and CDR2 FQGTGA. CDR3 size: 15 residues. J gave up 4 bases and V 6 bases, and 9 bases lay outside the gene matches. The source material, RNA transcripts, was used to amplify TCR beta CDR3 regions. TCR CDR3 underwent first-round RT-PCR with the HTBI primer set. Each CDR3 protein gets one entry after TCRdb re-called the multiplex PCR reads with MiXCR. The repertoire holds 500,000 to 600,000 distinct CDR3 sequences, with about half as singletons. Exclusion of a patient resulted from uncontrolled infection, other autoimmune disease, pregnancy or lactation. Orbital computed tomography, thyroid ultrasound, serum thyroxine and TRAb, and clinical symptoms together informed the diagnoses.

Material: peripheral blood or thyroid tissue (not recorded which). The TCR comes from a woman younger than 30 with Graves' hyperthyroidism. J is TRBJ2-1 and V is TRBV7-3, with 7 nucleotides matching TRBD2. CDR3 residues: CASSSGLGPYNEQFF. CDR3 in DNA: TGTGCCAGCAGTTCTGGACTAGGCCCTTACAATGAGCAGTTCTTC.